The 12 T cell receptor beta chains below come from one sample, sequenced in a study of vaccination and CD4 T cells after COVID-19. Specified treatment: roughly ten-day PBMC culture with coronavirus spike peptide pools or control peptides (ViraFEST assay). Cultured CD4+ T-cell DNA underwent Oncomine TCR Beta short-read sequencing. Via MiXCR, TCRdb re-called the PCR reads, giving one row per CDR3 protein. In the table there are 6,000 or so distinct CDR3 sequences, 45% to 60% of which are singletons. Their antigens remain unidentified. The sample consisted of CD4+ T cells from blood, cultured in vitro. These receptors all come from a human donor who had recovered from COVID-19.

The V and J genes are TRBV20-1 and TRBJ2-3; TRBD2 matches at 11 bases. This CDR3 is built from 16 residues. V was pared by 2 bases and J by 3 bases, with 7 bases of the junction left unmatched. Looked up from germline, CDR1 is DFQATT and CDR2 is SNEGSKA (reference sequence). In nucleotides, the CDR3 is TGCAGTGCTAGACTCCTAGCGGGGGGCTTAACAGATACGCAGTATTTT. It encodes CSARLLAGGLTDTQYF.

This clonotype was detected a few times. CDR3 residues: CASSLGNRGNEKLFF. As DNA, the CDR3 is TGTGCCAGCAGCTTAGGGAACAGGGGCAATGAAAAACTGTTTTTT. The chain couples TRBV7-9 to TRBJ1-4; 7 bases match TRBD1. Germline V gene sequence: CDR1 SEHNR, CDR2 FQNEAQ (reference sequence). The CDR3 consists of 15 residues. V lost 1 base, J lost 5 bases, and 4 bases stayed unmatched.

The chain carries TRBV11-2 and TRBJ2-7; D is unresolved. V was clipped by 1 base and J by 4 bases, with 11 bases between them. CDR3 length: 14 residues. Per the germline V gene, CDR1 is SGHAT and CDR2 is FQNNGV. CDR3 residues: CASSLARHLYEQYF. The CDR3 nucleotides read TGTGCCAGCAGCTTAGCGCGGCACCTTTACGAGCAGTACTTC.

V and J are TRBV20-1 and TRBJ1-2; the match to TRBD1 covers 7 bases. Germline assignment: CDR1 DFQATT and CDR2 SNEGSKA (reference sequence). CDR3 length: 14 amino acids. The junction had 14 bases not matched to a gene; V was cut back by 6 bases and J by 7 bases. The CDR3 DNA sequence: TGCAGTGCCAGGCGGAGGACAGGTGATGGTGGCTACACCTTC. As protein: CSARRRTGDGGYTF.

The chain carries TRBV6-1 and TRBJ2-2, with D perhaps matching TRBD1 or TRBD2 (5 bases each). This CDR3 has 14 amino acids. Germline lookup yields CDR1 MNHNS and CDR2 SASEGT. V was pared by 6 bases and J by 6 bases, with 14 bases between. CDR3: CASSRDLGPGELFF. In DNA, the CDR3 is TGTGCCAGCAGCCGGGACCTTGGGCCCGGGGAGCTGTTTTTT.

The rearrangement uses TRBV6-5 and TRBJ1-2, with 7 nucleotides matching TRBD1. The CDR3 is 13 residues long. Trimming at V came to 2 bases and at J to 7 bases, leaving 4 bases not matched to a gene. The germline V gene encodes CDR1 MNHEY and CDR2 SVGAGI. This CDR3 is CASSYPGGVGYTF. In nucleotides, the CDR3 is TGTGCCAGCAGTTACCCAGGGGGTGTTGGCTACACCTTC.

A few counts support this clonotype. The CDR3 here is CSASASAYNEQFF. DNA of the CDR3: TGCAGTGCTAGTGCTAGCGCCTACAATGAGCAGTTCTTC. This chain joins TRBV20-1 and TRBJ2-1; D is perhaps TRBD2 (6 bases). The CDR3 extends over 13 amino acids. V was clipped by 3 bases and J by 2 bases, with 8 bases between them. Germline CDR1 DFQATT, CDR2 SNEGSKA (reference sequence).

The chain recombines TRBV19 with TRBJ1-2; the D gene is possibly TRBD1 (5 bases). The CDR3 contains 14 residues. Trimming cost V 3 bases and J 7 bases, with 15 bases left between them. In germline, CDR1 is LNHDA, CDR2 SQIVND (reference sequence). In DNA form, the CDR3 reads TGTGCCAGTAGTATTTCTGGGGGAGGTTTTGGCTACACCTTC. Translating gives CASSISGGGFGYTF.

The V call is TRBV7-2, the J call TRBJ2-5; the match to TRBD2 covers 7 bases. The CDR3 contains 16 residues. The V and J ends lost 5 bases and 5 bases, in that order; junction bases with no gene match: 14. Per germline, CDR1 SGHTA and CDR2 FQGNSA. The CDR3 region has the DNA TGTGCCAGCAGCCCTCCGGGGCTAGCGGTTTCGGAGACCCAGTACTTC. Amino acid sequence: CASSPPGLAVSETQYF.

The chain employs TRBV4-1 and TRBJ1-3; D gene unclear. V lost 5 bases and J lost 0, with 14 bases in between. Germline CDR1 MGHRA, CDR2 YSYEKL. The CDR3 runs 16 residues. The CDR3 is CASSYNSIGSGNTIYF. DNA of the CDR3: TGCGCCAGCAGCTACAATTCAATCGGCTCTGGAAACACCATATATTTT.

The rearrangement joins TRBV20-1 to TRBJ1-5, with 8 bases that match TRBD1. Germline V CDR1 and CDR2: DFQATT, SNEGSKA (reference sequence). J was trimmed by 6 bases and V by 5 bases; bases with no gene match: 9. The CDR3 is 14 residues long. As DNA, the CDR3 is TGCAGTGCTGGCCCAGGGGGCGCGGGTCAGCCCCAGCATTTT. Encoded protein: CSAGPGGAGQPQHF.

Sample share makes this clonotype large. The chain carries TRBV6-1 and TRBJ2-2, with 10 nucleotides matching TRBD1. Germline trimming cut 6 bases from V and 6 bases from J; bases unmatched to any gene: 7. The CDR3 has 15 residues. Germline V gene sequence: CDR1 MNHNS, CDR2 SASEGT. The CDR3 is CASRAGQGSPGELFF. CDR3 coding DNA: TGTGCCAGCAGAGCGGGACAGGGGTCTCCCGGGGAGCTGTTTTTT.